Described below is a single TCR beta chain sequence and its context. Its antigen has not been determined. Base-call qualities are not available, and no considerably larger clone is one nucleotide away. The data are from a study of cytomegalovirus exposure and HLA in healthy donors (dated by TCRdb to 2017 to 2019). About the full investigation: An earlier analysis of several hundred of the donors reported 250 to 300 Gb of sequence data and approximately 120 million unique TCR beta sequences obtained from some 200 million T cells. An early release that covered about 640 HLA-typed donors contained approximately 300 gigabases of sequencing data and approximately 85 million unique TCR sequences. Among the roughly 390 genotyped donors, about 83% belonged to the genetic ancestry cluster associated with self-reported Caucasian donors. The study was designed to test whether signatures of past pathogen exposure could be identified by cataloging public T cell receptors. The T cell repertoires of 666 subjects were profiled by immunosequencing and related to cytomegalovirus serostatus. Along with the approximately 650-subject first cohort, a separate validation cohort of roughly 110 different subjects was used. To predict cytomegalovirus infection status, the study combined high-throughput TCR immunosequencing, statistical association of individual TCRs with disease status, and machine learning. A later analysis re-examined previously published TCR beta repertoires from roughly 720 donors and added high-resolution HLA genotyping to investigate patterns of TCR occurrence. Rather than drawing on any new phenotypic data, the later analysis identified candidate immune exposures from TCR beta sequences and the way those sequences occurred across donors. To decide whether each TCR beta V gene segment behaved as functional or pseudogenic, an earlier analysis of fewer than 750 of the donors relied on high-throughput TCR beta sequencing. Donor age, sex, ethnicity and CMV serostatus were compiled together with the repertoire data. Genome-wide SNP genotypes for about three fifths of the roughly 700 donors were used in a later genetic analysis, which treated that subset as a discovery cohort. Every discovery cohort repertoire had been produced on one sequencing platform. HLA typing included class I and class II loci at four-digit resolution. The number of typed donors differed by locus: about 629-630 for A, B, C, DRB1 and DQB1; some 500 for DQA1; 606 for DPA1; and some 470 for DPB1. Roughly 5 DR-DQ haplotypes were handled as single units for association and clustering, since linkage in the cohort was strong. Among around 400 genotyped donors of the cohort, an average of approximately 240,000 unique TCR beta nucleotide sequences were sequenced per donor, roughly 20% of them non-productive.

Taken from cysteine to phenylalanine, the CDR3 has 15 residues. CDR3 DNA only is kept here, 45 bases in frame from base 1. V trim: 5 bases; J trim: 4 bases; unmatched bases: 9. CDR1 and CDR2, looked up from the germline V gene, are SGHVS and FQNEAQ. The cohort consisted of hundreds of healthy bone marrow donors. At the time of sampling, every cohort member was nominally healthy, though immune exposures that went unrecorded were likely present. The donor tested CMV seronegative and was one of the 352 seronegative cohort members. A peripheral blood sample was collected from each donor, and TCR beta sequencing was performed on peripheral blood mononuclear cells. Genomic DNA was extracted from the blood cell samples with the Qiagen DNeasy Blood Extraction Kit. Library generation was performed with the immunoSEQ multiplex PCR assay. For the multiplex PCR, a mixture combining 60 forward primers for TCR Vbeta segments and 13 reverse primers for TCR Jbeta segments was used. The CDR3 region of rearranged TCR beta genes was amplified from genomic DNA by a multiplex PCR assay. The amplified TCR beta libraries were sequenced on the Illumina HiSeq System as 87-base-pair reads. Per the original workflow: Across the roughly 670 repertoires, a later analysis counted tens of millions of unique TCR beta chains, approximately 10 million of which were shared by at least two donors. Raw reads were error-corrected and collapsed into unique sequences with a nearest-neighbor algorithm that merged closely related sequences to remove PCR and sequencing errors. CDR3 sequences were aligned to IMGT reference sequences to assign V, D and J gene segments. For a sequence to be retained, a match of at least six nucleotides was required to both a V gene segment and a J gene segment. Rearrangements were called productive when the CDR3 lacked stop codons and stayed in frame with V and J; all others were non-productive. CDR3 was defined according to IMGT convention as the region running from the second conserved V-encoded cysteine to the conserved J-encoded phenylalanine. Sequences without an unambiguous match to a single V gene segment were excluded from the earlier analysis of approximately 600 of the donors. An earlier analysis of a few hundred of the donors called V segments functional above 56.7% productive rearrangements and segregating when the between-donor standard deviation exceeded 5%. A statistical classification framework was built for diagnosing cytomegalovirus status from the catalog of TCR beta chain sequences. In a later analysis, V and J genes were assigned by comparing TCR nucleotide sequences against IMGT/GENE-DB human TR gene sequences. In a later analysis, CDR3 sequences and most-parsimonious VDJ recombination scenarios were assigned using the TCRdist pipeline. In a later analysis, each TCR beta chain was defined by its CDR3 amino acid sequence together with its V-gene family, and reads lacking a unique V-gene family were excluded. As a way to deal with suspected cross-contamination and a sequencing artifact, a later analysis dropped more than 500 nucleotide sequences that were highly shared and had low generation probability. In a later analysis, a clonal expansion index was calculated for each public chain from normalized within-repertoire ranks of inferred template counts. A later analysis computed generation probabilities with a VDJ recombination model fitted to out-of-frame rearrangements, and checked the results against IGoR. Hypergeometric tests were used in a later analysis to score TCR-TCR, TCR-HLA and TCR-CMV co-occurrence, with a repertoire-size bias correction applied to the TCR pairs. To estimate false discovery rates, a later analysis permuted the HLA or CMV assignments 20 times. In a later analysis, co-occurring TCRs were grouped with DBSCAN, and TCRdist sequence similarity was added when clustering was performed within HLA-allele-positive subsets. Co-occurrence clustering excluded repertoires with fewer than 30,000 or more than 120,000 public chains, plus five with anomalous nucleotide sharing. TCRdb obtained this table from immuneACCESS and retained in-frame rearrangements with V and J assigned. These tables miss some clones; where compared with another copy, unresolved V genes account for less than half of the shortfall, and the remainder is unexplained. V, J and clone size were drawn from that table, and D and trimming were deduced from the DNA. Within this sample are around 180,000 clones, with around 80% of them counted one time only. The top ten clones comprise around 2% of the sample.

What the study reported, not specific to this receptor: A further reported finding was that TCR beta sequences accurately predicted the HLA-A and HLA-B alleles for most subjects in the first cohort. For the cohort, immune exposure information was limited to CMV serostatus. Because the 87-base-pair reads could not distinguish some IMGT-functional V segments, including TRBV6-2 and TRBV6-3, those segments were excluded. Because counts were too low, roughly 17 rarely observed V segments, including chromosome 9 orphons, were left out of the earlier analysis of approximately 580 of the donors. In an earlier analysis of 500 to 650 of the donors, most TCR beta V segments appeared in productive rearrangements about 87% or about 30% of the time, broadly matching IMGT annotations. Three of the identified cytomegalovirus-associated TCR beta chains were confirmed in vitro to be specific for cytomegalovirus antigens. Linkage disequilibrium might explain the correlated functional status among segregating V segments, but an unknown experimental factor could not be ruled out. A total of 150 to 200 TCR beta chains were listed by the study as associated with cytomegalovirus. The classifier was reported to diagnose cytomegalovirus status with high specificity and sensitivity in both the original and validation cohorts. Presence/absence analyses assumed roughly uniform sequencing depth across donors, an assumption that may not hold. A group of highly shared sequence variants was considered likely to be a technical artifact of the sequencing pipeline. When HLA alleles, especially DR and DQ, strongly co-occurred, TCR associations were difficult to assign to individual alleles. It was suggested by the authors that the approach could potentially be generalized to other disease states and immunological phenotypes. In a later genetic analysis, fewer N-insertions in productive TCRs were reported among donors in an Asian-associated ancestry cluster than the roughly 700-donor mean. A later analysis found that TCR association rates varied across HLA loci, with DRB1 alleles showing the most associated TCRs and HLA-C alleles the fewest. At a false discovery rate of 0.05, a later analysis linked 16,951 TCR beta sequences to specific HLA alleles. In a later analysis, HLA-associated TCR beta chains were found to be more clonally expanded and to have lower generation probabilities than equally common non-associated chains. In a later analysis, several top co-occurrence clusters were reported to appear linked to parvovirus B19, influenza, CMV and Epstein-Barr virus. HLA typing was unavailable for some donors at each locus, so association tests used only the typed subset. Most CMV-associated TCR beta chains appeared to be HLA-restricted in a later analysis, and the HLA associations seemed to be driven largely by CMV exposure. A later genetic analysis associated a missense DCLRE1C variant with V-gene and J-gene trimming of TCR beta chains, and an independent cohort replicated the association. Most TCR sequences were seen in very few donors, while some public TCRs were found in many individuals. In this cohort, only TCR beta chains were sequenced, and detectable features were limited by the absence of alpha or paired-chain data.

Input material: PBMCs. The chain uses TRBV7-8 and TRBJ1-2; TRBD1 fits 8 bases in the junction. This clonotype originated in a man between 18 and 29 years old in good health and CMV-seronegative. The nucleotide sequence is TGTGCCAGCAGCCCGGACAGGGCTAGAACCTATGGCTACACCTTC. It specifies CASSPDRARTYGYTF.